These T cell receptor beta chains were read from a single sample in a study of blood T cell repertoires in COVID-19. Only in-frame clones appear in the TCRdb table, and some are missing; sequencing was by immunoSEQ multiplex PCR. The sample consists of some 200,000 clones, approximately 79% of them appearing once. Sequenced material: PBMCs or T cells enriched from blood (not recorded which). These receptors were taken from a woman in her sixties with acute COVID-19. Both conserved end residues are trimmed from each CDR3. Each record gives: J gene, V gene, CDR3 protein.

J gene: TRBJ1-2; V gene: TRBV6-2/TRBV6-3; CDR3 protein: ASSPNGDVYGYT
J gene: TRBJ2-3; V gene: TRBV5-4; CDR3 protein: ASSPWGLSSTDTQY
J gene: TRBJ2-5; V gene: TRBV19; CDR3 protein: ASRNLAGPQETQY
J gene: TRBJ2-3; V gene: TRBV18; CDR3 protein: ASSPPSVRTDTQY
J gene: TRBJ2-1; V gene: TRBV4-3; CDR3 protein: ASSRGTGISYNEQF
J gene: TRBJ2-3; V gene: TRBV6-2/TRBV6-3; CDR3 protein: ASSYPFIDTQY
J gene: TRBJ1-1; V gene: TRBV5-1; CDR3 protein: ASSLATGRTTEAF
J gene: TRBJ2-7; V gene: TRBV6-5; CDR3 protein: ASSYQVNEQY
J gene: TRBJ2-1; V gene: TRBV19; CDR3 protein: ASTGAGGRSYNEQF
J gene: TRBJ1-1; V gene: TRBV4-1; CDR3 protein: ASSQIYGPNTEAF
J gene: TRBJ2-3; V gene: TRBV4-3; CDR3 protein: ASSQDSRGTDTQY
J gene: TRBJ2-3; V gene: TRBV5-6; CDR3 protein: ASSLGDNTDTQY
J gene: TRBJ2-5; V gene: TRBV7-2; CDR3 protein: ASSLVYSQETQY
J gene: TRBJ2-3; V gene: TRBV19; CDR3 protein: ASRRGGLMDTQY
J gene: TRBJ1-2; V gene: TRBV4-3; CDR3 protein: ASSQGGLSQGYT
J gene: TRBJ2-7; V gene: TRBV5-4; CDR3 protein: ASSGQGPEQY
J gene: TRBJ2-2; V gene: TRBV11-2; CDR3 protein: ASSQRTGGLNTGELF
J gene: TRBJ1-1; V gene: TRBV27; CDR3 protein: ASSHGENTEAF
J gene: TRBJ2-2; V gene: TRBV19; CDR3 protein: ASTRDIGELF
J gene: TRBJ2-6; V gene: TRBV7-2; CDR3 protein: ASSYLPGQAYGANVLT
J gene: TRBJ2-3; V gene: TRBV5-1; CDR3 protein: ASRDTAYPTDTQY
J gene: TRBJ2-5; V gene: TRBV6-5; CDR3 protein: ASSFGTGEETQY
J gene: TRBJ2-1; V gene: TRBV7-9; CDR3 protein: ASSPTGYEQF
J gene: TRBJ1-2; V gene: TRBV2; CDR3 protein: ASSESIYGYT
J gene: TRBJ1-2; V gene: TRBV4-3; CDR3 protein: ASSQDPPPGGGGYGYT
J gene: TRBJ1-2; V gene: TRBV4-3; CDR3 protein: ASSRVDSYGYT
J gene: TRBJ2-1; V gene: TRBV29-1; CDR3 protein: SGLDRARANEQF
J gene: TRBJ2-1; V gene: TRBV7-9; CDR3 protein: ASSSTSGGALVGNEQF